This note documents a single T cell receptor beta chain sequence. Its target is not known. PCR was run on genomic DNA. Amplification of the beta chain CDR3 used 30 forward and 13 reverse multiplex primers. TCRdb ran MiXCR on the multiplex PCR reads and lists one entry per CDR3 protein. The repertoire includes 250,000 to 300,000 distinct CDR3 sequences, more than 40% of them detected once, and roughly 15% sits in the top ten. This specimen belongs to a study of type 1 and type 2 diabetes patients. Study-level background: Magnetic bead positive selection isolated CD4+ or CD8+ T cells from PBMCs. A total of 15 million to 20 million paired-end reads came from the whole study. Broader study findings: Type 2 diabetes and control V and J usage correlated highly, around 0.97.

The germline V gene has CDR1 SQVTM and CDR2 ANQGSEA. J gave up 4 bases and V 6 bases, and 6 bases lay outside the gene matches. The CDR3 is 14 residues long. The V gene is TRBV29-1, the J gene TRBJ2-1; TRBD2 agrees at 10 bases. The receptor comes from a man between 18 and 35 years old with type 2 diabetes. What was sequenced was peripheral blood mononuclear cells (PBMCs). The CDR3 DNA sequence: TGCAGCGTCCCCGGGACTAGCGATTACAATGAGCAGTTCTTC. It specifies CSVPGTSDYNEQFF.